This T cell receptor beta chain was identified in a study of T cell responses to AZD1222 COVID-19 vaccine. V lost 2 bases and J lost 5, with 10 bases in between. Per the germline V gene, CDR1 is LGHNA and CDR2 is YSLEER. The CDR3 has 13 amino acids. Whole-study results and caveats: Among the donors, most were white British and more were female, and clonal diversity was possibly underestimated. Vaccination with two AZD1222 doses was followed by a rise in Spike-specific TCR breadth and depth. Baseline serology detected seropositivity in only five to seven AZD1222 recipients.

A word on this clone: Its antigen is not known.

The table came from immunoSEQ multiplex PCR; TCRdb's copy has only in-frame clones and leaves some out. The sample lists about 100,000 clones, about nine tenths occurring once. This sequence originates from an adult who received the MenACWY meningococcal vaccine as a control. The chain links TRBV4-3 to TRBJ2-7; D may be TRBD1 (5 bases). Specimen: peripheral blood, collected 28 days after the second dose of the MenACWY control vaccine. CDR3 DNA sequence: TGCGCCAGCAGCCAATCCAGGGAAGACGAGCAGTACTTC. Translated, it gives CASSQSREDEQYF.